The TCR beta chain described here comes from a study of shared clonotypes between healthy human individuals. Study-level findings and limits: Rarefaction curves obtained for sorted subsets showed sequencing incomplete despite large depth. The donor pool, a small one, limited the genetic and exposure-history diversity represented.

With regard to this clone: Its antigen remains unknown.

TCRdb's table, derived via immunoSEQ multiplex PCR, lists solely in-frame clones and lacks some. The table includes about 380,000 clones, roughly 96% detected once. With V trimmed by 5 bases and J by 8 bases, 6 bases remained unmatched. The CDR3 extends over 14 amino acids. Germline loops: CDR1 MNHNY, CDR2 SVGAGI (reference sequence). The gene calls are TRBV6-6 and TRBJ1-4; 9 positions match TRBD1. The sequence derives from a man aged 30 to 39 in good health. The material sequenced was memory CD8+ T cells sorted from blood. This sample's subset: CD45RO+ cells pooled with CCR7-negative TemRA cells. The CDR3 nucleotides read TGTGCCAGCAGTCTACAGGGGGCGCCCGAAAAACTGTTTTTT. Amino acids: CASSLQGAPEKLFF.